Listed below are T cell receptor beta chains from one sample, sequenced in a study of PD-1 blockade in classical Hodgkin lymphoma. The assay was immunoSEQ multiplex PCR, and TCRdb's table has in-frame clones only and misses some. The sample consists of 95,000 to 100,000 clones, 85% to 90% of them appearing once. Sample: peripheral blood mononuclear cells (PBMCs), taken before the second cycle of nivolumab. Receptors originate from a human donor with classical Hodgkin lymphoma. CDR3s include the opening cysteine and the closing phenylalanine or tryptophan. Fields, in order: V gene, D gene, clone size, J gene, CDR3 DNA, CDR3 protein. A D gene is named only where the DNA matches it firmly. Clone size is shown for a subset of rows, as once, few, many or a class of expanded clone.

V gene: TRBV29-1
D gene: -
clone size: once
J gene: TRBJ2-2
CDR3 DNA: TGCAGCGTTGAGGTTTTAGGGGAGCTGTTTTTT
CDR3 protein: CSVEVLGELFF

V gene: TRBV5-5
D gene: -
clone size: -
J gene: TRBJ1-1
CDR3 DNA: TGTGCCAGCAGCTTTCTGGGGAACAGGGCGACTGAAGCTTTCTTT
CDR3 protein: CASSFLGNRATEAFF

V gene: TRBV5-8
D gene: -
clone size: -
J gene: TRBJ2-7
CDR3 DNA: TGTGCCAGCGGTTCCGGGGACATTTCCTACGAGCAGTACTTC
CDR3 protein: CASGSGDISYEQYF

V gene: TRBV19
D gene: -
clone size: -
J gene: TRBJ2-1
CDR3 DNA: TGTGCCAGTAGAGAAGGCAATGAGCAGTTCTTC
CDR3 protein: CASREGNEQFF

V gene: TRBV4-1
D gene: -
clone size: -
J gene: TRBJ2-3
CDR3 DNA: TGCGCCAGCAGCCCTAAAGCAGACTTCTTTCGCACAGATACGCAGTATTTT
CDR3 protein: CASSPKADFFRTDTQYF

V gene: TRBV4-3
D gene: -
clone size: -
J gene: TRBJ2-4
CDR3 DNA: TGCGCCAGCAGCCAAGAACGCCGTGACATTCAGTACTTC
CDR3 protein: CASSQERRDIQYF

V gene: TRBV5-6
D gene: -
clone size: -
J gene: TRBJ2-1
CDR3 DNA: TGTGCCAGCAGCTCCGGGACTGGCTTGGATGAGCAGTTCTTC
CDR3 protein: CASSSGTGLDEQFF

V gene: TRBV5-6
D gene: TRBD1
clone size: -
J gene: TRBJ2-1
CDR3 DNA: TGTGCCAGCAGCCTGAACCCGGACAGGGAGAATATTTACAATGAGCAGTTCTTC
CDR3 protein: CASSLNPDRENIYNEQFF

V gene: TRBV9
D gene: -
clone size: -
J gene: TRBJ1-5
CDR3 DNA: TGTGCCAGCAGCGTAGTTTGGTACGGTCAGCCCCAGCATTTT
CDR3 protein: CASSVVWYGQPQHF

V gene: TRBV4-1
D gene: -
clone size: once
J gene: TRBJ2-3
CDR3 DNA: TGCGCCAGCAGCCAAATCTTCAACACAGATACGCAGTATTTT
CDR3 protein: CASSQIFNTDTQYF

V gene: TRBV18
D gene: -
clone size: -
J gene: TRBJ2-7
CDR3 DNA: TGTGCCAGCTCCGCCACTGAGAGCTCCTACGAGCAGTACTTC
CDR3 protein: CASSATESSYEQYF

V gene: TRBV19
D gene: -
clone size: few
J gene: TRBJ1-5
CDR3 DNA: TGTGCCAGTAGTATAGGACGATTACAGGGTAATAGCAATCAGCCCCAGCATTTT
CDR3 protein: CASSIGRLQGNSNQPQHF

V gene: TRBV5-4
D gene: -
clone size: -
J gene: TRBJ1-2
CDR3 DNA: TGTGCCAGCAGCTCCGGGACTGGAGATTTCTATGGCTACACCTTC
CDR3 protein: CASSSGTGDFYGYTF

V gene: TRBV7-2
D gene: TRBD1
clone size: -
J gene: TRBJ2-7
CDR3 DNA: TGTGCCAGCAGCTTAGGACAGGGGGCCTACGAGCAGTACTTC
CDR3 protein: CASSLGQGAYEQYF

V gene: TRBV5-6
D gene: -
clone size: -
J gene: TRBJ1-2
CDR3 DNA: TGTGCCAGCAGCTTGGTTGGCAGCCCCTATGGCTACACCTTC
CDR3 protein: CASSLVGSPYGYTF

V gene: TRBV28
D gene: TRBD1
clone size: -
J gene: TRBJ2-7
CDR3 DNA: TGTGCCAGCAGCGATCGGACAGGGGGGACGGGCGAGCAGTACTTC
CDR3 protein: CASSDRTGGTGEQYF

V gene: TRBV4-3
D gene: -
clone size: once
J gene: TRBJ1-1
CDR3 DNA: TGCGCCAGCAGCCAAGATACGACATGGGGGGACACTGAAGCTTTCTTT
CDR3 protein: CASSQDTTWGDTEAFF

V gene: TRBV4-2
D gene: -
clone size: few
J gene: TRBJ1-5
CDR3 DNA: TGTGCCAGCAGCCTAATCCCGACGGGGGGCGGTCAGCCCCAGCATTTT
CDR3 protein: CASSLIPTGGGQPQHF

V gene: TRBV21-1
D gene: -
clone size: -
J gene: TRBJ1-4
CDR3 DNA: TGTGCCAGCAGCAAAGTTTTGGGGTCGGGCAAGGTAACTAATGAAAAACTGTTTTTT
CDR3 protein: CASSKVLGSGKVTNEKLFF

V gene: TRBV7-8
D gene: TRBD1
clone size: -
J gene: TRBJ1-5
CDR3 DNA: TGTGCCAGCAGCTTAACAAATCCCGGGACAGGGGTTCAGCCCCAGCATTTT
CDR3 protein: CASSLTNPGTGVQPQHF

V gene: TRBV9
D gene: -
clone size: -
J gene: TRBJ2-7
CDR3 DNA: TGTGCCAGCAGCATCGGCGGCGAAACCTACGAGCAGTACTTC
CDR3 protein: CASSIGGETYEQYF

V gene: TRBV6-5
D gene: -
clone size: -
J gene: TRBJ2-1
CDR3 DNA: TGTGCCAGCAGTTACTATCGCCTCGGGCGTGATGAGCAGTTCTTC
CDR3 protein: CASSYYRLGRDEQFF

V gene: TRBV7-9
D gene: -
clone size: -
J gene: TRBJ2-7
CDR3 DNA: TGTGCCAGCCGCCGAGGACAGTCGGTAGGCTACGAGCAGTACTTC
CDR3 protein: CASRRGQSVGYEQYF

V gene: TRBV7-8
D gene: -
clone size: -
J gene: TRBJ1-1
CDR3 DNA: TGTGCCAGCAGCAAAGCAATTAGGGGCACTGAAGCTTTCTTT
CDR3 protein: CASSKAIRGTEAFF

V gene: TRBV13
D gene: -
clone size: -
J gene: TRBJ1-1
CDR3 DNA: TGTGCCAGCCGGGTCTTCAACACTGAAGCTTTCTTT
CDR3 protein: CASRVFNTEAFF

V gene: TRBV12-5
D gene: -
clone size: -
J gene: TRBJ2-1
CDR3 DNA: TGTGCTAGTGGCGAGGGGGGGGTATTGTCCTACAATGAGCAGTTCTTC
CDR3 protein: CASGEGGVLSYNEQFF

V gene: TRBV5-6
D gene: -
clone size: -
J gene: TRBJ1-4
CDR3 DNA: TGTGCCAGCACCGGGAACCATAATGAAAAACTGTTTTTT
CDR3 protein: CASTGNHNEKLFF

V gene: TRBV19
D gene: -
clone size: -
J gene: TRBJ1-2
CDR3 DNA: TGTGCCAGTTGGATGAACTATGGCTACACCTTC
CDR3 protein: CASWMNYGYTF

V gene: TRBV30
D gene: -
clone size: -
J gene: TRBJ1-2
CDR3 DNA: TGTGCCTGGAGTGTGAGAACTGGATCAGGGGCCGCCTATGGCTACACCTTC
CDR3 protein: CAWSVRTGSGAAYGYTF

V gene: TRBV9
D gene: -
clone size: -
J gene: TRBJ2-3
CDR3 DNA: TGTGCCAGCAGCTCATCAGGGTATAGCACAGATACGCAGTATTTT
CDR3 protein: CASSSSGYSTDTQYF

V gene: TRBV11-2
D gene: -
clone size: -
J gene: TRBJ1-6
CDR3 DNA: TGTGCCAGCAGCTCCCATGGGAAGGAAAGAGATTCACCCCTCCACTTT
CDR3 protein: CASSSHGKERDSPLHF

V gene: TRBV7-9
D gene: -
clone size: -
J gene: TRBJ2-4
CDR3 DNA: TGTGCCAGCAGCTTAGCAGGGACCAAAAACATTCAGTACTTC
CDR3 protein: CASSLAGTKNIQYF

V gene: TRBV10-3
D gene: -
clone size: many
J gene: TRBJ2-2
CDR3 DNA: TGTGCCGTAGAGCGGAACACCGGGGAGCTGTTTTTT
CDR3 protein: CAVERNTGELFF

V gene: TRBV6-4
D gene: -
clone size: -
J gene: TRBJ1-2
CDR3 DNA: TGTGCCAGCAGTCCAGGGCCGTCTAACTATGGCTACACCTTC
CDR3 protein: CASSPGPSNYGYTF

V gene: TRBV6-1
D gene: TRBD1
clone size: -
J gene: TRBJ1-2
CDR3 DNA: TGTGCCAGCAGTATCGAAATCCAGGGGGAATATGGCTACACCTTC
CDR3 protein: CASSIEIQGEYGYTF

V gene: TRBV7-9
D gene: -
clone size: -
J gene: TRBJ2-7
CDR3 DNA: TGTGCCAGCAGAGATTTAGCCGGGACGGACGAGCAGTACTTC
CDR3 protein: CASRDLAGTDEQYF

V gene: TRBV7-2
D gene: TRBD1
clone size: -
J gene: TRBJ2-7
CDR3 DNA: TGTGCCAGCAGCTTAGCGGGGACAGGGGGCGACGAGCAGTACTTC
CDR3 protein: CASSLAGTGGDEQYF